The next 19 T cell receptor beta chains were all read from a single sample in a study of T cell changes during pregnancy in multiple sclerosis. Data came from immunoSEQ multiplex PCR; TCRdb stores just in-frame clones and leaves some out. The table has around 25,000 clones, 88% seen once. Material: CD8+ T cells from peripheral blood mononuclear cells, obtained in the second trimester of pregnancy. The receptors were sampled from a female donor with multiple sclerosis, enrolled in a pregnancy study.

The chain joins TRBV19 to TRBJ2-5, with D maybe TRBD1 (6 bases). The germline V and J ends were trimmed by 0 bases and 7 bases, with 15 bases remaining between them. Germline V gene data show CDR1 as LNHDA and CDR2 as SQIVND (reference sequence). CDR3 length: 15 residues. DNA for the CDR3: TGTGCCAGTAGTATAGAGGGGGCAGGATCAGGGACCCAGTACTTC. It yields the protein CASSIEGAGSGTQYF.

The J gene is TRBJ2-2, the V gene TRBV6-6, with 12 bases identical to TRBD2. CDR1 is MNHNY and CDR2 is SVGAGI in the germline V gene (reference sequence). The CDR3 runs 16 residues. The ends lost 6 bases at V and 5 bases at J; junction bases unmatched: 7. DNA of the CDR3: TGTGCCAGCAGGGACTCTAGCGGGGGGGAAACCGGGGAGCTGTTTTTT. It encodes CASRDSSGGETGELFF.

This chain joins TRBV6-1 and TRBJ2-6; D is unresolved. V was trimmed by 2 bases and J by 0 bases, leaving 2 bases between them. CDR1 and CDR2 from the germline V gene are MNHNS and SASEGT. There are 14 residues in the CDR3. CDR3 region: CASSELSGANVLTF. The DNA for the CDR3 is TGTGCCAGCAGTGAACTCTCTGGGGCCAACGTCCTGACTTTC.

This chain connects TRBV9 to TRBJ1-1, with D uncertain. The V gene's germline CDR1 is SGDLS and CDR2 YYNGEE. The CDR3 has 15 amino acids. V lost 3 bases and J 2 bases, leaving 14 bases between the germline ends. The CDR3 sequence is CASSDGWTGNTEAFF. The CDR3 region has the DNA TGTGCCAGCAGCGACGGATGGACTGGAAACACTGAAGCTTTCTTT.

The V and J genes are TRBV12-5 and TRBJ2-7, with 10 bases that match TRBD2. V trimming: 6 bases; J trimming: 3 bases; junction bases outside the gene matches: 5. The CDR3 runs to 14 residues. The germline V gene encodes CDR1 LGHNT and CDR2 FRNRAP. Written as DNA, the CDR3 is TGTGCTAGTGGGCCGGGACTAGCGATCTACGAGCAGTACTTC. Its translation: CASGPGLAIYEQYF.

V gene TRBV7-6 combines with J gene TRBJ2-7, with TRBD1 as a possible D gene (5 bases). Trimming stripped 5 bases from V and 2 bases from J, with 16 bases between. The CDR3 length is 15 residues. CDR1 is SGHVS and CDR2 is FNYEAQ in the germline V gene. The CDR3 DNA sequence: TGTGCCAGCAGCCCCCTAGTGGACACGGCCTACGAGCAGTACTTC. Translation: CASSPLVDTAYEQYF.

V and J are TRBV7-3 and TRBJ2-3; no clear D. Germline V CDR1 and CDR2: SGHTA, FQGTGA. This CDR3 is built from 14 residues. Deletions cut 2 bases from V and 2 bases from J, with 8 bases between. CDR3 sequence (DNA): TGTGCCAGCAGCTTAGGCCAGTTCACAGATACGCAGTATTTT. It yields the protein CASSLGQFTDTQYF.

This chain links TRBV5-4 with TRBJ2-7, with 11 bases aligning to TRBD2. The V segment lost 1 base and the J segment 2 bases; nucleotides outside the gene matches: 5. Germline CDR1 SGHNT, CDR2 YYREEE (reference sequence). The CDR3 is 16 amino acids. The CDR3 coding sequence is TGTGCCAGCAGCTTGTTTACTAGCGGGGGCCCCTACGAGCAGTACTTC. Protein: CASSLFTSGGPYEQYF.

Judged by abundance, this clone is medium-sized (0.01 to 0.1%). The chain is built from TRBV6-1 and TRBJ2-2, with TRBD2 matching 14 bases. This CDR3 contains 15 residues. Germline values: CDR1 MNHNS, CDR2 SASEGT. The ends lost 3 bases at V and 6 bases at J; junction bases unmatched: 0. The CDR3 DNA is TGTGCCAGCAGTGAGGGACTAGCGGGGGCCGGGGAGCTGTTTTTT. This sequence encodes CASSEGLAGAGELFF.

This chain links TRBV6-6 with TRBJ2-1, with a tentative D call TRBD2 (5 bases). Trimming left V 0 bases short and J 2 bases short, with 11 bases between. Germline V lookup: CDR1 MNHNY, CDR2 SVGAGI (reference sequence). The CDR3 extends over 16 amino acids. The CDR3 DNA sequence: TGTGCCAGCAGTTACTCGACGGGGTTCACCTACAATGAGCAGTTCTTC. Amino acids: CASSYSTGFTYNEQFF.

The CDR3 DNA sequence: TGCGCCAGCAGCCAATCCCAGGGTTCCGGGGCCAACGTCCTGACTTTC. Residues: CASSQSQGSGANVLTF. The chain employs TRBV4-3 and TRBJ2-6, with D possibly being TRBD1 (5 bases). The CDR3 totals 16 residues. Trimming shortened V by 2 bases and J by 4 bases, and 12 bases separated the two germline ends. Per the germline V gene, CDR1 is LGHNA and CDR2 is YSLEER.

The chain employs TRBV7-9 and TRBJ2-1, with 11 bases that match TRBD2. Trimming took 0 bases from V and 4 from J; bases not matched to a gene: 5. The CDR3 spans 17 residues. Germline CDR1 reads SEHNR; CDR2 reads FQNEAQ (reference sequence). CDR3 in amino acids: CASSLATSGELYNEQFF. Written as DNA, the CDR3 is TGTGCCAGCAGCTTAGCGACTAGCGGGGAGCTATACAATGAGCAGTTCTTC.

Note on this clone: A far bigger clonotype differs at one base, so this is likely a read error. Distinct nucleotide sequences in the sample also encode this CDR3. The chain links TRBV6-1 to TRBJ2-7; D may be TRBD1 (6 bases). The CDR3 loop spans 15 amino acids. The V gene lost 3 bases and the J gene lost 0 bases, with 12 bases spanning the gap. The germline CDR1 and CDR2 sequences are MNHNS and SASEGT. DNA for the CDR3: TGTGCCAGCAGTGAGTCCCCGGACAGCTCCTACGAGCAGTACTTC. This gives the protein CASSESPDSSYEQYF.

The V and J genes are TRBV9 and TRBJ1-6, with D unclear. The CDR3 loop spans 14 amino acids. Germline-derived CDR1 and CDR2 are SGDLS and YYNGEE. V was trimmed by 0 bases and J by 9 bases, leaving 10 bases between them. CDR3 protein: CASSVDGEGSPLHF. The DNA of the CDR3 is TGTGCCAGCAGCGTAGACGGGGAAGGTTCACCCCTCCACTTT.

The rearrangement joins TRBV30 to TRBJ2-7, with D possibly matching TRBD1 (5 bases). The CDR3 is 17 residues long. V was pared by 1 base and J by 1 base, with 20 bases between. Germline CDR1 and CDR2: GTSNPN and SVGIG (reference sequence). The CDR3 region is CAWSGSQGWSQSYEQYF. The CDR3 DNA is TGTGCCTGGAGTGGGTCCCAGGGTTGGAGCCAGTCCTACGAGCAGTACTTC.

The chain is built from TRBV19 and TRBJ2-5, with D unresolved. Germline CDR1 reads LNHDA; CDR2 reads SQIVND (reference sequence). The V and J ends lost 1 base and 2 bases respectively, with 8 bases between them. The CDR3 is 14 amino acids. DNA for the CDR3: TGTGCCAGTAGTATAGTCTTCGGTCAAGAGACCCAGTACTTC. It encodes CASSIVFGQETQYF.

V gene TRBV19 combines with J gene TRBJ1-1; no clear D gene. The CDR3 is 15 residues long. Trimming left V 0 bases short and J 11 bases short, with 19 bases between. Germline values: CDR1 LNHDA, CDR2 SQIVND (reference sequence). The CDR3: CASSIDWRSNHGAFF. CDR3 in DNA: TGTGCCAGTAGTATAGATTGGAGGTCAAACCACGGGGCTTTCTTT.

This clone occurred once. V gene TRBV5-6 combines with J gene TRBJ2-1; 8 bases fit TRBD2. From germline, CDR1 is SGHDT and CDR2 YYEEEE. There are 17 residues in the CDR3. V gave up 4 bases and J gave up 3 bases; unmatched junction bases: 12. In DNA, the CDR3 is TGTGCCAGCAGCCTCCGGGTTACGGGACTAGACTACAATGAGCAGTTCTTC. Residues: CASSLRVTGLDYNEQFF.

The chain couples TRBV30 to TRBJ2-1; 11 nucleotides line up with TRBD2. The trim removed 5 bases at V and 2 bases at J, leaving 11 bases unmatched. Germline values: CDR1 GTSNPN, CDR2 SVGIG (reference sequence). The CDR3 is made up of 17 amino acids. The CDR3 nucleotides read TGTGCCTGGCAGACTAGCGGGGCCCACCCGGCCTACAATGAGCAGTTCTTC. Translating gives CAWQTSGAHPAYNEQFF.